This T cell receptor (beta chain) was recovered during a study of radiotherapy plus CTLA-4 blockade in lung cancer. In the study overall: Objective response rate was 18%; disease control rate, approximately 33%.

Study-wide points: Radiotherapy plus ipilimumab was followed by expansion in blood of tumor-derived TCR clones. Alongside interferon-beta, early blood T cell clone dynamics were reportedly the best predictor of response.

The CDR3 extends over 15 amino acids. The germline V gene has CDR1 MGHDK and CDR2 SYGVNS. V was clipped by 3 bases and J by 7 bases; unmatched bases: 11. With respect to this clone: Its antigen is not known.

TCRdb's copy holds only in-frame clones and misses some; the assay was immunoSEQ multiplex PCR. The table shows under 70,000 clones, with approximately 80% occurring only once. This receptor was identified in a human donor with non-small cell lung cancer who had a complete response to radiotherapy plus ipilimumab. The chain links TRBV25-1 to TRBJ1-2; 7 nucleotides match TRBD1. Sequences were derived from peripheral blood, sampled from a patient treated with radiotherapy plus ipilimumab. This CDR3 is CASSDGQEPASGYTF. The CDR3, as DNA: TGTGCCAGCAGTGATGGACAGGAGCCAGCGAGTGGCTACACCTTC.